This TCR beta chain was observed in a study of T-cell memory formation after mild COVID-19. Study as a whole: In these data, TCR clusters were largely donor specific.

The V gene lost 1 base and the J gene lost 4 bases, with 7 bases spanning the gap. The CDR3 contains 13 residues. In germline, CDR1 is SGHRS, CDR2 YFSETQ. This clonotype was detected a few times. Its specificity is not known. General observations from the study: Pre-infection memory showed some responding clones, and this suggested that cross-reactive memory joined. Clones that contracted from day 15 to 85 were balanced CD4/CD8, while later expanders leaned CD4+.

TCRdb redid the calling of the 5' RACE reads with MiXCR, one entry per CDR3 protein. The sample yields about 110,000 distinct CDR3 sequences, 15% to 20% seen once. The rearrangement joins TRBV5-1 to TRBJ2-3; TRBD2 is a possible D gene (5 bases). Material: PBMCs or a T cell subset sorted from them (not recorded which). The TCR originated in a man aged 18 to 29 who had mild COVID-19 (a few samples of this study predate the infection). Cell type and time point are not known. The CDR3 spells CASSLIGADTQYF. The CDR3 coding sequence is TGCGCCAGCAGCTTGATCGGGGCAGATACGCAGTATTTT.